Presented here are 25 T cell receptor beta chains from one specimen sequenced in a study of T cell responses to AZD1222 COVID-19 vaccine (dated by TCRdb to about 2021). Library preparation was by the immunoSEQ multiplex PCR assay. TCRdb re-hosts the immuneACCESS table, in-frame sequences only. Its copies lack some clones; in the studies checked, an unresolved V gene accounts for under half of them, and the cause for the rest is not known. The sample yields about 99,000 clones; approximately 88% were counted once. The biggest ten clones account for less than 3.5% of the sample. The meaning of the sample's time point label: baseline before first vaccination. Sequenced here: peripheral blood, sampled on day 0 of AZD1222 vaccination. All receptors derive from an adult in good health.

The CDR3 loop is CASSTYDTVFF. The CDR3 coding sequence is TGTGCCAGTAGTACATATGACACTGTGTTCTTT. The chain employs TRBV19 and TRBJ1-1; D call uncertain. The CDR3 has 11 amino acids. Deletions cut 4 bases from V and 14 bases from J, with 14 bases between. Per germline, CDR1 LNHDA and CDR2 SQIVND (reference sequence).

The V and J genes are TRBV19 and TRBJ2-1, with unresolved D. V lost 6 bases and J lost 9, with 9 bases in between. This CDR3 is 11 amino acids long. Germline V gene lookup returns CDR1 LNHDA and CDR2 SQIVND (reference sequence). CDR3 coding DNA: TGTGCCAGTAGATCAACCGCTGAGCAGTTCTTC. Its translation: CASRSTAEQFF.

CDR3 sequence (DNA): TGCGCCAGCAGCCAAGTTCCTAGCAATCAGCCCCAGCATTTT. It is translated as CASSQVPSNQPQHF. The V call is TRBV4-1, the J call TRBJ1-5; D is uncertain. From germline, CDR1 is MGHRA and CDR2 YSYEKL. The CDR3 has 14 amino acids. The V and J ends lost 1 base and 0 bases respectively, with 4 bases between them.

The V gene is TRBV7-9, the J gene TRBJ2-1, with 7 bases identical to TRBD2. CDR3 length: 12 amino acids. The trim removed 5 bases at V and 6 bases at J, leaving 1 base unmatched. Germline CDR1 is SEHNR and CDR2 is FQNEAQ (reference sequence). CDR3 sequence reads: CASSRTSNEQFF. In nucleotides, the CDR3 is TGTGCCAGCAGCCGGACTAGCAATGAGCAGTTCTTC.

This chain joins TRBV7-3 and TRBJ2-3, with TRBD1 as a possible D gene (6 bases). The V gene's germline CDR1 is SGHTA and CDR2 FQGTGA. Trimming shortened V by 0 bases and J by 1 base, and 8 bases separated the two germline ends. The CDR3 sequence is 15 residues long. The CDR3 protein is CASSLTAGGTDTQYF. The CDR3 bases are TGTGCCAGCAGCTTAACAGCAGGGGGCACAGATACGCAGTATTTT.

The V and J genes are TRBV13 and TRBJ2-7, with TRBD2 identical over 7 bases. Germline-derived CDR1 and CDR2 are PRHDT and FYEKMQ (reference sequence). J lost 3 bases, V lost 3 bases, and 5 bases had no gene match. The CDR3 length is 14 residues. CDR3 residues: CASSFRLASYEQYF. The CDR3 DNA reads TGTGCCAGCAGCTTTAGACTAGCCAGCTACGAGCAGTACTTC.

This clone has only one observation. The gene calls are TRBV15 and TRBJ1-1, with 9 positions matching TRBD1. Germline trimming cut 6 bases from V and 5 bases from J; bases unmatched to any gene: 1. Germline CDR1 and CDR2: LNHNV and YYDKDF (reference sequence). There are 12 residues in the CDR3. CDR3 in DNA: TGTGCCACCAGTGACAGGGGGACTGAAGCTTTCTTT. Translating gives CATSDRGTEAFF.

The rearrangement links TRBV21-1 to TRBJ2-2; TRBD1, the table's D call, was not compared with the DNA. TRBV21-1 counts as a pseudogene. This CDR3 comprises 17 residues. The CDR3 here is CASSKVSRPPNTGELFF. In DNA form, the CDR3 reads TGTGCCAGCAGCAAAGTCAGCAGGCCACCGAACACCGGGGAGCTGTTTTTT.

The chain joins TRBV29-1 to TRBJ2-1; D might be TRBD1 (6 bases). The V and J ends lost 7 bases and 4 bases respectively, with 14 bases between them. The CDR3 is 13 residues long. Germline V gene sequence: CDR1 SQVTM, CDR2 ANQGSEA. The CDR3 reads CSARGTTYNEQFF. The CDR3 coding sequence is TGCAGCGCCCGAGGGACAACTTACAATGAGCAGTTCTTC.

This clone has a handful of counts. The V and J genes are TRBV7-9 and TRBJ1-6, with D uncertain. With 6 bases removed from V and 8 bases from J, the gap between germline ends came to 14 bases. This CDR3 region has 14 residues. Germline CDR1 is SEHNR and CDR2 is FQNEAQ (reference sequence). The chain's CDR3 is CASSSASRHSPLHF. In nucleotides, the CDR3 is TGTGCCAGCAGTTCCGCCTCGAGGCATTCACCCCTCCACTTT.

The V gene is TRBV30, the J gene TRBJ2-1, with D perhaps TRBD2 (5 bases). The CDR3 is 16 residues long. CDR1 is GTSNPN, CDR2 SVGIG, per germline (reference sequence). The germline V and J ends were trimmed by 1 base and 1 base, with 14 bases remaining between them. CDR3: CAWSGASGSSYNEQFF. The DNA for the CDR3 is TGTGCCTGGAGTGGGGCAAGCGGTTCATCCTACAATGAGCAGTTCTTC.

The genes are TRBV27 and TRBJ1-1; 10 bases line up with TRBD1. The germline CDR1 and CDR2 sequences are MNHEY and SMNVEV (reference sequence). The CDR3 runs 15 residues. The V gene end was trimmed by 6 bases and the J gene end by 4 bases; junction bases not matched to a gene: 8. The CDR3 loop reads CASRSGWDRGTEAFF. In DNA form, the CDR3 reads TGTGCCAGCAGAAGCGGTTGGGACAGGGGCACTGAAGCTTTCTTT.

The chain uses TRBV14 and TRBJ2-7, with 8 bases lining up with TRBD1. The J segment lost 1 base and the V segment lost 2 bases, leaving 7 bases of the junction unmatched. Germline-derived CDR1 and CDR2 are SGHDN and FVKESK. The CDR3 is 16 residues long. The CDR3 bases are TGTGCCAGCAGCCAACTGGGACAGGCCTTTTCCTACGAGCAGTACTTC. Its translation is CASSQLGQAFSYEQYF.

The CDR3 loop reads CASSLLGGNEQFF. In DNA form, the CDR3 reads TGCGCCAGCAGCCTCTTGGGGGGGAATGAGCAGTTCTTC. The rearrangement joins TRBV4-1 to TRBJ2-1; 7 bases match TRBD2. The CDR3 runs 13 residues. V was clipped by 4 bases and J by 7 bases; unmatched bases: 4. Germline lookup yields CDR1 MGHRA and CDR2 YSYEKL.

The V gene is TRBV3-1 (or the pseudogene TRBV3-2), the J gene TRBJ2-3, with 13 bases lining up with TRBD2. V shed 4 bases, J shed 5 bases, and the junction held 3 bases outside the gene matches. The germline gives CDR1 LGHDT, CDR2 YNNKEL (reference sequence). CDR3 length equals 15 residues. The CDR3 DNA sequence: TGTGCCAGCAGCCCGAGACTAGCGGGAGGAGATACGCAGTATTTT. Protein sequence: CASSPRLAGGDTQYF.

The gene calls are TRBV28 and TRBJ2-7, with D possibly being TRBD2 (6 bases). From germline, CDR1 is MDHEN and CDR2 SYDVKM. CDR3 length equals 13 residues. V dropped 3 bases and J dropped 4 bases, with 10 bases sitting between them. The CDR3: CASSLPGSYEQYF. The CDR3 DNA reads TGTGCCAGCAGTTTGCCCGGGAGTTACGAGCAGTACTTC.

The V and J genes are TRBV4-1 and TRBJ1-5; possible D gene TRBD1, 5 bases. V shed 0 bases and J shed 4 bases, with 13 bases lying between them. This CDR3 contains 16 residues. Looked up from germline, CDR1 is MGHRA and CDR2 is YSYEKL. The CDR3 protein is CASSQDRAGVNQPQHF. In nucleotides, the CDR3 is TGCGCCAGCAGCCAAGATCGGGCGGGGGTGAATCAGCCCCAGCATTTT.

This chain uses TRBV7-9 with TRBJ1-1; 8 bases align to TRBD1. CDR3 length: 16 residues. From germline, CDR1 is SEHNR and CDR2 FQNEAQ (reference sequence). V shed 5 bases, J shed 2 bases, and the junction held 10 bases outside the gene matches. The CDR3 protein is CASSTDRGIFNTEAFF. CDR3 nucleotide sequence: TGTGCCAGCAGCACCGACAGGGGCATTTTTAACACTGAAGCTTTCTTT.

This clone came up a few times. The chain carries TRBV12-3 or TRBV12-4 and TRBJ2-2; D not certain. The CDR3 spans 13 residues. The ends were cut back, 5 bases at V and 3 bases at J, with 7 bases in the middle. Here the CDR3 DNA reads TGTGCCAGCAGTGCTCAGTACACCGGGGAGCTGTTTTTT. Protein: CASSAQYTGELFF.

J is TRBJ1-5 and V is TRBV28, with 10 bases identical to TRBD1. Trimming cost V 5 bases and J 3 bases; bases outside gene matches: 7. Germline values: CDR1 MDHEN, CDR2 SYDVKM. This CDR3 region has 16 residues. The CDR3 is CASSRQGAPNNQPQHF. CDR3 DNA: TGTGCCAGCAGTCGACAGGGGGCTCCGAACAATCAGCCCCAGCATTTT. Variable domain in full (rest from reference TRBV28 and TRBJ1-5): DVKVTQSSRYLVKRTGEKVFLECVQDMDHENMFWYRQDPGLGLRLIYFSYDVKMKEKGDIPEGYSVSREKKERFSLILESASTNQTSMYLCASSRQGAPNNQPQHFGDGTRLSIL.

The chain combines TRBV11-2 with TRBJ2-1; D unclear. The germline V gene has CDR1 SGHAT and CDR2 FQNNGV. CDR3 size: 12 residues. V lost 1 base, J lost 6 bases, and 4 bases lay in between. CDR3 sequence: CASSLVFNEQFF. DNA of the CDR3: TGTGCCAGCAGCTTAGTTTTCAATGAGCAGTTCTTC.

This chain uses TRBV24-1 with TRBJ2-3; D is perhaps TRBD2 (5 bases). Germline V lookup: CDR1 KGHDR, CDR2 SFDVKD. The CDR3 has 15 residues. V was shortened by 1 base and J by 4 bases, with 11 bases between the two germline ends. The DNA of the CDR3 is TGTGCCACCAGTGATTTAACCAAGGAGGCAGATACGCAGTATTTT. Protein: CATSDLTKEADTQYF.

Concerning this clone: A junction end diverges from the germline sequence, so it may reflect a read error. V gene TRBV18 combines with J gene TRBJ1-6; TRBD1 matches at 12 bases. The CDR3 is 16 amino acids. CDR1 is KGHSH and CDR2 is LQKENI in the germline V gene. The CDR3 here is CASSPGTGGYNSPLHF. The CDR3 nucleotides read TGTGCCAGCTCACCAGGGACAGGGGGCTATAACTCACCCCTCCACTTT.

The gene calls are TRBV7-9 and TRBJ1-2, with a tentative D call TRBD1 (6 bases). Germline V gene sequence: CDR1 SEHNR, CDR2 FQNEAQ (reference sequence). CDR3 length: 17 residues. V was clipped by 4 bases and J by 3 bases, with 21 bases between them. The CDR3 spells CASSSVESRGTYYGYTF. CDR3 DNA: TGTGCCAGCAGCTCCGTCGAGTCAAGGGGGACATACTATGGCTACACCTTC.

The chain has TRBV19 and TRBJ1-2; possible D gene TRBD1, 5 bases. V was pared by 5 bases and J by 5 bases, with 18 bases between. Germline values: CDR1 LNHDA, CDR2 SQIVND (reference sequence). This CDR3 region has 15 residues. The CDR3 here is CASSPLKSGSYGYTF. In DNA form, the CDR3 reads TGTGCCAGTAGTCCCCTAAAGTCAGGGTCGTATGGCTACACCTTC.